This TCR beta chain was documented in a study of control samples from healthy donors and cancer patients. CDR3 length: 13 amino acids. Trimming cost V 4 bases and J 6 bases, with 13 bases left between them. Germline lookup yields CDR1 MNHNY and CDR2 SVGAGI (reference sequence). Method: immunoSEQ multiplex PCR; TCRdb's copy keeps in-frame clones and lacks some. Of about 170,000 clones in the sample, about 86% were seen once. The sample taken for sequencing was blood. This clonotype was obtained from a woman aged 30 to 39 in good health. The rearrangement uses TRBV6-6 and TRBJ2-7, with TRBD2 as a possible D gene (5 bases). CDR3 loop: CASSFGEGIEQYV. Written as DNA, the CDR3 is TGTGCCAGCAGTTTCGGTGAGGGTATCGAGCAGTACGTC.